These 8 T cell receptor beta chains share one sample of origin, sequenced in a study of T cells after yellow fever vaccination. TCRdb re-called the 5' RACE reads with MiXCR, one entry per CDR3 protein. The sample yields about 350,000 distinct CDR3 sequences, around 13% seen once. The sequenced sample was CD4+ T cells sorted from PBMCs, obtained 15 days after the yellow fever booster vaccination. The receptors shown here come from a young man who received the YFV17D yellow fever vaccine.

This clonotype appeared a few times. V usage is TRBV14 and J usage is TRBJ2-3, with 10 bases that match TRBD2. Trimming at V came to 0 bases and at J to 1 base, leaving 1 base not matched to a gene. Per the germline V gene, CDR1 is SGHDN and CDR2 is FVKESK. CDR3 length: 16 residues. The CDR3 here is CASSQDLAGGTDTQYF. CDR3 in DNA: TGTGCCAGCAGCCAAGACCTAGCGGGGGGCACAGATACGCAGTATTTT.

The V and J genes are TRBV27 and TRBJ2-7, with 9 bases aligning to TRBD1. Losses at the gene ends were 5 bases for V and 7 bases for J; bases not matched to a gene: 12. This CDR3 contains 15 residues. Germline assignment: CDR1 MNHEY and CDR2 SMNVEV (reference sequence). CDR3 protein: CASSLSGTGRREQYV. CDR3 sequence (DNA): TGTGCCAGCAGTCTCTCCGGGACAGGGAGGAGGGAGCAGTACGTC.

This clonotype was recorded many times. V is TRBV14 and J is TRBJ1-2, with D hard to call. V shed 1 base and J shed 5 bases, with 11 bases lying between them. The CDR3 loop spans 14 amino acids. Germline CDR1 SGHDN, CDR2 FVKESK. The CDR3 sequence is CASSQAKPPYGYTF. In DNA form, the CDR3 reads TGTGCCAGCAGCCAAGCAAAGCCGCCTTATGGCTACACCTTC. The variable domain in full, completed from reference TRBV14 and TRBJ1-2, reads EAGVTQFPSHSVIEKGQTVTLRCDPISGHDNLYWYRRVMGKEIKFLLHFVKESKQDESGMPNNRFLAERTGGTYSTLKVQPAELEDSGVYFCASSQAKPPYGYTFGSGTRLTVV.

This clonotype was seen ten or more times. This chain joins TRBV4-2 and TRBJ2-5, with D tentatively TRBD1 (6 bases). The V end was cut by 4 bases, the J end by 10 bases, with 22 bases between. In germline, CDR1 is LGHNA, CDR2 YNFKEQ. The CDR3 consists of 15 residues. This CDR3 reads CASSPRSVGAGDQYF. CDR3 DNA: TGTGCCAGCAGCCCGCGGTCGGTGGGGGCGGGCGACCAGTACTTC.

Only a few counts were recorded for this clonotype. This rearrangement joins TRBV7-8 to TRBJ2-2, with TRBD1 matching 11 bases. This CDR3 has 17 amino acids. Germline loops: CDR1 SGHVS, CDR2 FQNEAQ. The ends lost 5 bases at V and 9 bases at J; junction bases unmatched: 14. The CDR3 protein is CASSPTGTGGISRELFF. CDR3 bases: TGTGCCAGCAGCCCGACCGGGACAGGGGGGATTAGCAGGGAGCTGTTTTTT.

Ten or more counts support this clonotype. V usage is TRBV27 and J usage is TRBJ2-7; possibly TRBD1 for D (6 bases). V was pared by 6 bases and J by 0 bases, with 15 bases between. CDR3 length equals 15 residues. Germline V lookup: CDR1 MNHEY, CDR2 SMNVEV (reference sequence). The CDR3: CASSPGVLSSYEQYF. CDR3 DNA sequence: TGTGCCAGCAGCCCAGGGGTTCTGAGCTCCTACGAGCAGTACTTC.

The chain employs TRBV18 and TRBJ2-1; D ambiguous. The V gene's germline CDR1 is KGHSH and CDR2 LQKENI. V lost 2 bases, J lost 9 bases, and 11 bases lay in between. The CDR3 is 13 amino acids. CDR3 in DNA: TGTGCCAGCTCACCAACGGAAATGAGTGAGCAGTTCTTC. As protein: CASSPTEMSEQFF.

The chain's CDR3 is CASSFSVEQYF. The CDR3 nucleotides read TGTGCCAGCAGTTTCAGTGTCGAGCAGTACTTC. The chain carries TRBV12-3 or TRBV12-4 and TRBJ2-7, with unresolved D. Trimming took 3 bases from V and 6 from J, leaving 6 bases between them. The CDR3 covers 11 residues.